A selection of T cell receptor beta chains follows, all from one sample in a study of T cell responses to AZD1222 COVID-19 vaccine. Sequencing used immunoSEQ multiplex PCR; TCRdb keeps in-frame clones, though not all of them. Of 120,000 or so clones listed, 75% to 95% are singletons. This specimen consisted of peripheral blood, obtained 28 days after the second dose of the MenACWY control vaccine. These receptors originate from an adult who received the MenACWY meningococcal vaccine as a control. CDR3s include the opening cysteine and the closing phenylalanine or tryptophan. The D gene is left open where the match is weak. The size field is filled for only some rows; it gives once, few, many or a size class.

>-|TRBJ1-2|TRBV3-1/TRBV3-2|-
CASSQGGEVNYGYTF
TGTGCCAGCAGCCAAGGCGGGGAGGTTAACTATGGCTACACCTTC
>TRBD2|TRBJ2-1|TRBV9|-
CASSVEGTRAYNEQFF
TGTGCCAGCAGCGTAGAAGGGACTAGGGCCTACAATGAGCAGTTCTTC
>-|TRBJ2-6|TRBV4-3|-
CASSQASSSGANVLTF
TGCGCCAGCAGCCAAGCTTCCAGCTCTGGGGCCAACGTCCTGACTTTC
>TRBD1|TRBJ1-1|TRBV19|-
CASSIVAGGTEAFF
TGTGCCAGTAGTATAGTGGCAGGGGGCACTGAAGCTTTCTTT
>TRBD2|TRBJ2-1|TRBV10-3|-
CAINLAGGASNEQFF
TGTGCCATCAACCTAGCGGGGGGGGCCTCAAATGAGCAGTTCTTC
>-|TRBJ2-3|TRBV7-2|-
CASSFRLTSTDTQYF
TGTGCCAGCAGCTTCAGGCTAACTAGCACAGATACGCAGTATTTT
>-|TRBJ2-3|TRBV7-3|-
CASSPQGLSTDTQYF
TGTGCCAGCAGCCCGCAGGGTCTAAGCACAGATACGCAGTATTTT
>-|TRBJ1-4|TRBV19|-
CASSIWDATDEKLFF
TGTGCCAGTAGTATATGGGACGCGACGGATGAAAAACTGTTTTTT
>-|TRBJ2-5|TRBV12-3/TRBV12-4|few
CASSLLETQYF
TGTGCCAGCAGTTTACTAGAGACCCAGTACTTC
>-|TRBJ2-5|TRBV7-6|-
CASSPLQETQYF
TGTGCCAGCAGCCCGCTACAAGAGACCCAGTACTTC
>-|TRBJ1-2|TRBV27|-
CASSLYGDYGYTF
TGTGCCAGCAGTTTGTACGGGGACTATGGCTACACCTTC
>TRBD2|TRBJ2-2|TRBV10-3|-
CAISDGGDTGELFF
TGTGCCATCAGTGATGGGGGGGACACCGGGGAGCTGTTTTTT